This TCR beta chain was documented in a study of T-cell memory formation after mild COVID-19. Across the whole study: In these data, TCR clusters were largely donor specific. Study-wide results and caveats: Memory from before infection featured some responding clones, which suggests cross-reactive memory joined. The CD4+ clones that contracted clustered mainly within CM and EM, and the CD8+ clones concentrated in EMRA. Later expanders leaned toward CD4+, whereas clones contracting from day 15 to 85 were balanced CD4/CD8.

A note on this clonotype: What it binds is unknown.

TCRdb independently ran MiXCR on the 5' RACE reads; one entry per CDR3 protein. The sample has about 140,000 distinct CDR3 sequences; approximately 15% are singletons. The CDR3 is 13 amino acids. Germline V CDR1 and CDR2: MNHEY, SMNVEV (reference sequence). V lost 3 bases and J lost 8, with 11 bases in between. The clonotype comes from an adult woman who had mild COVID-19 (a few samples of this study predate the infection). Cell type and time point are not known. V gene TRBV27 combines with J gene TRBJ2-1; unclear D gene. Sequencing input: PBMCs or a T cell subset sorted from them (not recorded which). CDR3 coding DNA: TGTGCCAGCAGTTTGTCTAGAAAGCATGAGCAGTTCTTC. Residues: CASSLSRKHEQFF.